The 3 T cell receptor beta chains reported below all come from one sample, sequenced in a study of CD8 T cells in ankylosing spondylitis. No cognate antigen is known for these TCRs. The study's findings and limits: What appeared characteristic of ankylosing spondylitis blood was a TCR beta motif of eight highly homologous variants.

TCRdb independently ran MiXCR on the 5' RACE reads; one entry per CDR3 protein. The table records over 200,000 distinct CDR3 sequences, about 16% of them present only once. Input material: blood, either unsorted or a sorted T cell fraction (not recorded which). Receptors originate from a male donor with ankylosing spondylitis.

The chain employs TRBV10-3 and TRBJ1-2; maybe TRBD1 (5 bases). Germline CDR1 ENHRY, CDR2 SYGVKD. V was cut by 2 bases and J by 5 bases, with 15 bases left in between. The CDR3 sequence is 15 residues long. The chain's CDR3 is CAISELGGAGYGYTF. The CDR3 DNA reads as TGTGCCATCAGTGAGCTTGGCGGGGCTGGGTATGGCTACACCTTC.

J is TRBJ2-2 and V is TRBV6-1, with 10 bases lining up with TRBD2. CDR1 MNHNS and CDR2 SASEGT come from the germline V gene. V lost 6 bases to trimming and J lost 4 bases; unmatched junction nucleotides: 5. The CDR3 consists of 15 residues. The CDR3 loop is CASSGTSDSTGELFF. CDR3 nucleotide sequence: TGTGCCAGCAGCGGGACTAGCGACTCCACCGGGGAGCTGTTTTTT.

The chain employs TRBV4-3 and TRBJ2-3, with D tentatively TRBD1 (6 bases). Trimming left V 1 base short and J 6 bases short, with 17 bases between. There are 16 residues in the CDR3. CDR1 and CDR2 from the germline V gene are LGHNA and YSLEER. CDR3 amino acids: CASSQVVGQRLDTQYF. The CDR3 nucleotides are TGCGCCAGCAGCCAAGTTGTGGGACAAAGGTTGGATACGCAGTATTTT.